This is a list of T cell receptor beta chains from one sample in a study of blood T cell repertoires in COVID-19. The table came from immunoSEQ multiplex PCR; TCRdb's copy has only in-frame clones and leaves some out. Among 300,000 to 400,000 clones listed, roughly 89% were seen once. Sample: peripheral blood. These receptors all come from a man aged 25-45 years with COVID-19, enrolled during active disease. Both conserved end residues are part of each CDR3. A D gene is named only where the DNA matches it firmly. Size is stated for part of the rows, as once, few or many counts, or as a class when the clone is expanded.

>TRBJ2-7|11|.|TRBV28|.
TGTGCCAGCAGTTCCACCTACGAGCAGTACTTC
CASSSTYEQYF
>TRBJ2-3|14|.|TRBV3-1/TRBV3-2|TRBD2
TGTGCCAGCAGCCAACCTAGCGGGAGGGATACGCAGTATTTT
CASSQPSGRDTQYF
>TRBJ2-4|18|.|TRBV4-1|TRBD2
TGCGCCAGCAGCCCGGGACTAGCGGGAGGGCTAGCCAAAAACATTCAGTACTTC
CASSPGLAGGLAKNIQYF
>TRBJ1-3|17|.|TRBV18|.
TGTGCCAGCTCACCTCAGCAAGGGAAGGGGCCTGGAAACACCATATATTTT
CASSPQQGKGPGNTIYF
>TRBJ2-1|14|.|TRBV15|.
TGTGCCACCAGCAGAGTTACGGCTGCGGGTGAGCAGTTCTTC
CATSRVTAAGEQFF
>TRBJ1-6|14|.|TRBV10-3|.
TGTGCCATCAGTGAGGACGGGGGTGGATCACCCCTCCACTTT
CAISEDGGGSPLHF
>TRBJ1-6|15|.|TRBV10-3|.
TGTGCCATCAGTGAGTCCGAGTCTAGTCTGTCACCCCTCCACTTT
CAISESESSLSPLHF
>TRBJ2-7|15|.|TRBV28|TRBD2
TGTGCCAGCAGTCCTGCCGGGACTAGAGCGAACGAGCAGTACTTC
CASSPAGTRANEQYF
>TRBJ2-5|15|.|TRBV9|.
TGTGCCAGCACCTCGACCGGGACTCAGGGAGAGACCCAGTACTTC
CASTSTGTQGETQYF
>TRBJ2-1|17|few|TRBV24-1|TRBD1
TGTGCCACCAGTGACCCCCGCGCGACAGGGGGCCTTGATGAGCAGTTCTTC
CATSDPRATGGLDEQFF
>TRBJ2-7|14|.|TRBV7-9|.
TGTGCCAGCAGCTCCCTCCCGAGCTACTACGAGCAGTACTTC
CASSSLPSYYEQYF
>TRBJ1-3|15|.|TRBV2|TRBD1
TGTGCCAGCAGTCCGGGACAGGGGTACGGAAACACCATATATTTT
CASSPGQGYGNTIYF
>TRBJ2-7|14|.|TRBV2|TRBD1
TGTGCCAGTAAGGACAGGACCAATTCCTACGAGCAGTACTTC
CASKDRTNSYEQYF
>TRBJ1-3|14|once|TRBV5-1|.
TGCGCCAGCAGCTTGGATCCGGGGGGAAACACCATATATTTT
CASSLDPGGNTIYF
>TRBJ1-1|14|.|TRBV7-3|.
TGTGCCAGCAGCTTAGCACAAGAGAACACTGAAGCTTTCTTT
CASSLAQENTEAFF
>TRBJ2-1|16|.|TRBV19|.
TGTGCCAGTAGTCCCAAGGGGACATACTCCTACAATGAGCAGTTCTTC
CASSPKGTYSYNEQFF
>TRBJ2-7|11|.|TRBV5-1|.
TGCGCCAGCAGACAGGGCTACGAGCAGTACTTC
CASRQGYEQYF
>TRBJ2-1|11|few|TRBV20-1|.
TGCAGTGCTAGCTCTATCGATGAGCAGTTCTTC
CSASSIDEQFF
>TRBJ1-1|13|few|TRBV4-3|TRBD1
TGCGCCAGCAGCCAGGGGACAGGGCCTGAAGCTTTCTTT
CASSQGTGPEAFF
>TRBJ1-2|11|.|TRBV29-1|.
TGCAGCGTTGCCCAGGGCTATGGCTACACCTTC
CSVAQGYGYTF
>TRBJ2-1|16|.|TRBV18|TRBD2
TGTGCCAGCTCACCCTTCCAGCGGGAGGACCTTAAGGAGCAGTTCTTC
CASSPFQREDLKEQFF
>TRBJ1-4|15|.|TRBV7-9|.
TGTGCCAGCAGCTTAGGGAGGGCAACTAATGAAAAACTGTTTTTT
CASSLGRATNEKLFF
>TRBJ1-2|14|.|TRBV6-2/TRBV6-3|.
TGTGCCAGCAGTTATCGGAGGGGTAACTATGGCTACACCTTC
CASSYRRGNYGYTF
>TRBJ1-3|13|.|TRBV2|TRBD1
TGTGCCAGCAGGACAGGGTACGGAAACACCATATATTTT
CASRTGYGNTIYF
>TRBJ2-1|13|.|TRBV28|.
TGTGCCAGCAGGTCGAGCTCCTACAATGAGCAGTTCTTC
CASRSSSYNEQFF
>TRBJ1-6|14|.|TRBV9|TRBD1
TGTGCCAGCAGCGTAGACCAGGGGGTTTCACCCCTCCACTTT
CASSVDQGVSPLHF
>TRBJ2-5|15|.|TRBV24-1|TRBD1
TGTGCCACCAGTGATCTTGGACAGGCCCAAGAGACCCAGTACTTC
CATSDLGQAQETQYF
>TRBJ2-4|16|.|TRBV19|.
TGTGCCAGTAGTTTAGGAGCGACCGTAGCCAAAAACATTCAGTACTTC
CASSLGATVAKNIQYF
>TRBJ2-3|19|.|TRBV5-1|TRBD2
TGCGCCAGCAGCACAGGACTAGCGGGAGCTGGGTGGAGCACAGATACGCAGTATTTT
CASSTGLAGAGWSTDTQYF
>TRBJ2-7|15|.|TRBV6-2/TRBV6-3|TRBD2
TGTGCCAGCAGTCATGGACTAGCGGGGGGATCCGAGCAGTACTTC
CASSHGLAGGSEQYF
>TRBJ1-3|16|.|TRBV30|.
TGTGCCTGGAGTAGCAAATCCGGGAACTCTGGAAACACCATATATTTT
CAWSSKSGNSGNTIYF
>TRBJ2-1|16|.|TRBV2|TRBD2
TGTGCCAGCAGTGGTAGCGGGGCGAGCTCCTACAATGAGCAGTTCTTC
CASSGSGASSYNEQFF
>TRBJ2-2|16|.|TRBV5-6|TRBD2
TGTGCCAGCAGCTTTGGAGCGGGGGAGAACACCGGGGAGCTGTTTTTT
CASSFGAGENTGELFF
>TRBJ1-6|14|once|TRBV5-6|TRBD1
TGTGCCAGCAGGAGTCGGGACAGGGTTTCACCCCTCCACTTT
CASRSRDRVSPLHF
>TRBJ1-5|18|.|TRBV12-5|.
TGTGCTAGTGGTTTGGTACTGGGGGCCTGGTGGCAGAATCAGCCCCAGCATTTT
CASGLVLGAWWQNQPQHF
>TRBJ1-2|15|.|TRBV6-5|.
TGTGCCAGCAGTTACGGGTCAGGGAGGCAGAGTGGCTACACCTTC
CASSYGSGRQSGYTF
>TRBJ1-2|15|.|TRBV24-1|TRBD1
TGTGCCACCAGTGATCGAGGGACAGGGGATGGAGGCTACACCTTC
CATSDRGTGDGGYTF
>TRBJ1-2|15|.|TRBV4-1|.
TGCGCCAGCAGCCCCGCTCCCGACAGGCTATATGGCTACACCTTC
CASSPAPDRLYGYTF
>TRBJ1-2|13|once|TRBV7-2|TRBD1
TGTGCCAGCAGCTTACAGGGGGCGCGGGGCTACACCTTC
CASSLQGARGYTF
>TRBJ2-7|15|.|TRBV30|.
TGTGCCTGGAGTTTTCAGGGGTCCCCTTCCTACGAGCAGTACTTC
CAWSFQGSPSYEQYF
>TRBJ2-4|15|.|TRBV5-1|TRBD1
TGCGCCAGCAGCGTTACCGGGACAGGGCTAAACATTCAGTACTTC
CASSVTGTGLNIQYF
>TRBJ2-3|20|few|TRBV19|TRBD2
TGTGCCAGTAGTCCCAGAGACACACGGGGGACTAGCGGGACTCTGTGGACGCAGTATTTT
CASSPRDTRGTSGTLWTQYF
>TRBJ2-1|14|.|TRBV27|TRBD1
TGTGCCAGCAGCCTGTGGGACAGGGGCGATGAGCAGTTCTTC
CASSLWDRGDEQFF
>TRBJ2-3|16|.|TRBV5-4|TRBD2
TGTGCCAGCAGCTTGGGGGGACTAGCCAGCACAGATACGCAGTATTTT
CASSLGGLASTDTQYF
>TRBJ2-4|14|.|TRBV14|TRBD1
TGTGCCAGCAGCCACCGGGACAGGGGGCGGGTTCAGTACTTC
CASSHRDRGRVQYF
>TRBJ1-2|9|.|TRBV12-2|.
TGTGCAAGTCGCTTTGAGAGGGCCTTC
CASRFERAF
>TRBJ2-7|11|.|TRBV27|.
TGTGCCAGCAGTTTATTCTGCGAGCAGTACTTC
CASSLFCEQYF
>TRBJ1-2|13|once|TRBV30|TRBD1
TGTGCCTGGAGTACAGGACAGGCCGGGGGCTACACCTTC
CAWSTGQAGGYTF
>TRBJ2-7|14|.|TRBV27|.
TGTGCCAGCAGTTTGGCGGGAACGAACTACGAGCAGTACTTC
CASSLAGTNYEQYF